This TCR beta chain comes out of a study of blood T cell repertoires in COVID-19. Study-wide background: Whether acute or convalescent, the COVID-19 samples came from the United States, Italy and Spain. PBMCs, B-cell-depleted T cells, or T cells provided the cDNA or gDNA that made up the material.

Germline CDR1 is SEHNR and CDR2 is FQNEAQ (reference sequence). The CDR3 is made up of 13 amino acids. V was cut by 5 bases and J by 5 bases, with 9 bases left in between. Method: immunoSEQ multiplex PCR; TCRdb's copy keeps in-frame clones and lacks some. The data contain 85,000 to 100,000 clones, 75% to 85% of them singletons. The specimen was peripheral blood. This sequence was found in a human donor in a cohort sampled during active COVID-19. V and J are TRBV7-9 and TRBJ1-4, with D possibly being TRBD1 (6 bases). The CDR3, as DNA: TGTGCCAGCAGCCGAGGACAGAATGAAAAACTGTTTTTT. Amino acid sequence: CASSRGQNEKLFF. Variable domain in full (rest from reference TRBV7-9 and TRBJ1-4): DTGVSQNPRHKITKRGQNVTFRCDPISEHNRLYWYRQTLGQGPEFLTYFQNEAQLEKSRLLSDRFSAERPKGSFSTLEIQRTEQGDSAMYLCASSRGQNEKLFFGSGTQLSVL.